This TCR beta chain is from a study of T cells in Graves' hyperthyroidism and ophthalmopathy. From germline, CDR1 is SGHAT and CDR2 FQNNGV. The CDR3 has 13 amino acids. The V and J ends lost 1 base and 15 bases, in that order; junction bases with no gene match: 9. This clonotype has a count of ten or more. RNA transcripts yielded amplified TCR beta CDR3 regions. HTBI primers were used for first-round RT-PCR of the TCR CDR3. TCRdb re-called the multiplex PCR reads through MiXCR, storing one row per CDR3 protein. The sample yields a few hundred thousand distinct CDR3 sequences, more than 13% seen once. The chain joins TRBV11-2 to TRBJ2-1; 7 bases are shared with TRBD2. Source material: blood. The TCR originated in a woman younger than 45 with Graves' hyperthyroidism. The CDR3 DNA sequence: TGTGCCAGCAGCTTAGGCCTAGCGGAGGGTCGGTTCTTC. It encodes CASSLGLAEGRFF.